Presented here are 19 T cell receptor beta chains from one specimen sequenced in a study of neoadjuvant anti-PD-1 for oral cavity cancer. Here immunoSEQ multiplex PCR was the method, and the copy in TCRdb shows in-frame clones only, minus some. This sample has 10,000 or so clones; over 50% occur once, and the top ten carry roughly 8.3%. Sequencing was performed on tumor tissue, taken before nivolumab (anti-PD-1) treatment. These receptors were taken from a person between 40 and 85 years old with oral cavity squamous cell carcinoma.

The chain has TRBV30 and TRBJ1-5, with D uncertain. The CDR3 totals 14 residues. The V and J ends lost 0 bases and 3 bases respectively, with 9 bases between them. Germline V CDR1 and CDR2: GTSNPN, SVGIG (reference sequence). CDR3: CAWSVDGPNQPQHF. The CDR3 coding sequence is TGTGCCTGGAGTGTGGACGGCCCCAATCAGCCCCAGCATTTT.

The chain is built from TRBV9 and TRBJ1-5; 7 nucleotides line up with TRBD1. The CDR3 consists of 14 residues. CDR1 is SGDLS, CDR2 YYNGEE, per germline. V dropped 3 bases and J dropped 1; count of bases not matched to a gene: 1. CDR3 amino acids: CASSETGSNQPQHF. The DNA for the CDR3 is TGTGCCAGCAGCGAGACAGGGAGCAATCAGCCCCAGCATTTT.

This clone has more than one count but fewer than ten. The CDR3 here is CASSIALQGVHEQYF. CDR3 coding DNA: TGTGCCAGTAGTATAGCGCTACAGGGCGTCCACGAGCAGTACTTC. The V gene is TRBV19, the J gene TRBJ2-7; D perhaps matches TRBD1 (6 bases). In germline, CDR1 is LNHDA, CDR2 SQIVND (reference sequence). The CDR3 loop spans 15 amino acids. The V end was cut by 1 base, the J end by 5 bases, with 15 bases between.

The V call is TRBV28, the J call TRBJ2-1; 12 bases are a match to TRBD2. Per the germline V gene, CDR1 is MDHEN and CDR2 is SYDVKM. This CDR3 has 16 residues. The V and J ends lost 4 bases and 4 bases, in that order; junction bases with no gene match: 5. CDR3 sequence reads: CASSSPGTSGYNEQFF. The CDR3 DNA reads as TGTGCCAGCAGTTCCCCCGGGACTAGCGGGTACAATGAGCAGTTCTTC.

This rearrangement joins TRBV27 to TRBJ2-3, with a possible D match to TRBD1 (6 bases). The germline V and J ends were trimmed by 4 bases and 0 bases, with 11 bases remaining between them. Germline-derived CDR1 and CDR2 are MNHEY and SMNVEV (reference sequence). The CDR3 runs 15 residues. The DNA for the CDR3 is TGTGCCAGCAGTTACGTAGGGGGTAGCACAGATACGCAGTATTTT. This gives the protein CASSYVGGSTDTQYF.

V is TRBV27 and J is TRBJ1-2; unclear D gene. V shed 5 bases and J shed 3 bases, with 7 bases lying between them. The CDR3 is 12 amino acids. Germline V gene data show CDR1 as MNHEY and CDR2 as SMNVEV (reference sequence). For the CDR3, the DNA is TGTGCCAGCAGTGGCAACTACTATGGCTACACCTTC. This encodes CASSGNYYGYTF.

There are a few counts of this clone. The rearrangement joins TRBV7-2 to TRBJ1-6; D might be TRBD1 (5 bases). Germline assignment: CDR1 SGHTA and CDR2 FQGNSA. This CDR3 is 12 amino acids long. The germline V and J ends were trimmed by 0 bases and 12 bases, with 6 bases remaining between them. CDR3 sequence: CASSLATGPLHF. CDR3 in DNA: TGTGCCAGCAGCTTAGCCACAGGACCCCTCCACTTT.

The chain joins TRBV10-3 to TRBJ1-3, with unresolved D. Germline lookup yields CDR1 ENHRY and CDR2 SYGVKD. Trimming shortened V by 11 bases and J by 0 bases, and 11 bases separated the two germline ends. The CDR3 is 13 residues long. CDR3 region: CAASGDSGNTIYF. The DNA of the CDR3 is TGTGCCGCCTCCGGGGACTCTGGAAACACCATATATTTT.

This clone is large by share. The chain uses TRBV7-9 and TRBJ2-4, with TRBD2 matching over 14 bases. Germline V gives CDR1 SEHNR, CDR2 FQNEAQ (reference sequence). There are 17 residues in the CDR3. The V segment lost 4 bases and the J segment 6 bases; nucleotides outside the gene matches: 8. The CDR3, as DNA: TGTGCCAGCAGCTCCAGGACTAGCGGGAGGCAAGGAAACATTCAGTACTTC. Translating gives CASSSRTSGRQGNIQYF.

The chain couples TRBV28 to TRBJ2-4; D remains ambiguous. The CDR3 covers 15 residues. V was trimmed by 6 bases and J by 2 bases, leaving 14 bases between them. Germline V CDR1 and CDR2: MDHEN, SYDVKM. Here the CDR3 reads CASSPAVYSKNIQYF. The CDR3 DNA sequence: TGTGCCAGCAGCCCGGCAGTTTATTCCAAAAACATTCAGTACTTC.

The V call is TRBV7-9, the J call TRBJ2-4; a weak D match, TRBD2 (6 bases). This CDR3 region has 16 residues. V was pared by 3 bases and J by 0 bases, with 12 bases between. Germline CDR1 reads SEHNR; CDR2 reads FQNEAQ (reference sequence). CDR3 residues: CASSFGGVGAKNIQYF. CDR3 DNA sequence: TGTGCCAGCAGCTTTGGAGGGGTGGGAGCCAAAAACATTCAGTACTTC. Full variable domain (rest looked up from reference TRBV7-9 and TRBJ2-4): DTGVSQNPRHKITKRGQNVTFRCDPISEHNRLYWYRQTLGQGPEFLTYFQNEAQLEKSRLLSDRFSAERPKGSFSTLEIQRTEQGDSAMYLCASSFGGVGAKNIQYFGAGTRLSVL.

The V gene is TRBV19, the J gene TRBJ2-2, with 8 bases matching TRBD1. The ends lost 10 bases at V and 7 bases at J; junction bases unmatched: 8. The CDR3 loop spans 13 amino acids. The germline V gene encodes CDR1 LNHDA and CDR2 SQIVND (reference sequence). CDR3 sequence: CATQGASGGELFF. The CDR3, as DNA: TGTGCCACCCAGGGGGCCTCGGGCGGGGAGCTGTTTTTT.

The sample holds one count of this clone. V is TRBV9 and J is TRBJ1-2; a weak D match, TRBD1 (6 bases). The V gene's germline CDR1 is SGDLS and CDR2 YYNGEE. V lost 2 bases and J 8 bases, leaving 13 bases between the germline ends. The CDR3 contains 13 residues. The CDR3 spells CASSVRGAGGYTF. The CDR3 DNA reads TGTGCCAGCAGCGTCCGGGGGGCGGGCGGCTACACCTTC.

The J gene is TRBJ2-1, the V gene TRBV4-1; tentatively, D is TRBD2 (5 bases). V dropped 1 base and J dropped 9 bases, with 13 bases sitting between them. The CDR3 has 14 residues. From germline, CDR1 is MGHRA and CDR2 YSYEKL. CDR3 DNA: TGCGCCAGCAGCCAAGTTGCGGGCGAAGGTGAGCAGTTCTTC. Translated: CASSQVAGEGEQFF.

This clone was seen more than once but under ten times. CDR3 in DNA: TGCGCCAGCAGCCAAGGGGACAAAGAATATGGCTACACCTTC. This encodes CASSQGDKEYGYTF. This chain joins TRBV4-1 and TRBJ1-2; TRBD1 is a possible D gene (6 bases). CDR3 length equals 14 residues. Per the germline V gene, CDR1 is MGHRA and CDR2 is YSYEKL. Trimming took 1 base from V and 5 from J, leaving 11 bases between them.

This chain joins TRBV5-4 and TRBJ2-5, with a possible D match to TRBD2 (7 bases). CDR1 and CDR2 (germline): SGHNT, YYREEE (reference sequence). The CDR3 consists of 16 residues. V was pared by 0 bases and J by 1 base, with 13 bases between. This chain's CDR3 is CASSLARGGPQETQYF. Written as DNA, the CDR3 is TGTGCCAGCAGCTTGGCGAGGGGGGGCCCCCAAGAGACCCAGTACTTC.

The V and J genes are TRBV5-1 and TRBJ1-1; D is perhaps TRBD1 (6 bases). The V and J ends lost 5 bases and 0 bases respectively, with 14 bases between them. Germline-derived CDR1 and CDR2 are SGHRS and YFSETQ. The CDR3 is made up of 15 amino acids. The CDR3 bases are TGCGCCAGCAGTAGGGGGAGGGGAGTGAACACTGAAGCTTTCTTT. It translates to CASSRGRGVNTEAFF.

The chain joins TRBV2 to TRBJ1-5, with D unclear. In germline, CDR1 is SNHLY, CDR2 FYNNEI. The CDR3 loop spans 16 amino acids. V lost 3 bases to trimming and J lost 0 bases, with 12 bases between them. The CDR3 sequence is CASSDYRVPSNQPQHF. The CDR3 DNA reads TGTGCCAGCAGTGATTACCGGGTCCCTAGCAATCAGCCCCAGCATTTT.

The chain recombines TRBV5-4 with TRBJ1-2; D is uncertain. The CDR3 length is 12 residues. The germline V gene has CDR1 SGHNT and CDR2 YYREEE (reference sequence). Trimming took 4 bases from V and 8 from J, leaving 12 bases between them. The CDR3 DNA sequence: TGTGCCAGCAGCATGAACGGTGTCGGCTACACCTTC. It yields the protein CASSMNGVGYTF. Full variable domain (remainder filled in from reference TRBV5-4 and TRBJ1-2): ETGVTQSPTHLIKTRGQQVTLRCSSQSGHNTVSWYQQALGQGPQFIFQYYREEENGRGNFPPRFSGLQFPNYSSELNVNALELDDSALYLCASSMNGVGYTFGSGTRLTVV.